This is a list of T cell receptor delta chains from one sample in a study of gamma-delta T cells after stem cell transplantation. TCRdb reapplied CATT to the RT-PCR reads. The sample shows some 13,000 delta-chain clones, more than 30% of them seen only once. The sample was gamma-delta T cells. The receptor source for this set is a human donor. It is not recorded whose cells these are; they may come from a transplant donor. Both conserved end residues are part of each CDR3. D genes are given only for firm matches. Where a row states a size, it is once, few, many or the class of an expanded clone; other rows omit it.

CDR3 protein: CALGSSVGSTAQLFF
CDR3 length: 15
V gene: TRDV1
D gene: NA
clone size: NA

CDR3 protein: CACDTGWGSPALTAQLFF
CDR3 length: 18
V gene: TRDV2
D gene: TRDD3
clone size: NA

CDR3 protein: CALGELEPEYWGMGYTDKLIF
CDR3 length: 21
V gene: TRDV1
D gene: TRDD3
clone size: NA

CDR3 protein: CALGELRGFRLRPDKLIF
CDR3 length: 18
V gene: TRDV1
D gene: NA
clone size: NA

CDR3 protein: CAFTSLLYVWGTVLTDKLIF
CDR3 length: 20
V gene: TRDV3
D gene: TRDD3
clone size: NA

CDR3 protein: CACDTLSTGGPSSWDTRQMFF
CDR3 length: 21
V gene: TRDV2
D gene: TRDD3
clone size: NA

CDR3 protein: CALGAPRPGADKLIF
CDR3 length: 15
V gene: TRDV1
D gene: NA
clone size: few

CDR3 protein: CACDTSQTTSYGPRDRDKLIF
CDR3 length: 21
V gene: TRDV2
D gene: TRDD2
clone size: few

CDR3 protein: CASHRFLRRPGGWGIAQLFF
CDR3 length: 20
V gene: TRDV3
D gene: NA
clone size: NA

CDR3 protein: CACRWDTRYTDKLIF
CDR3 length: 15
V gene: TRDV2
D gene: TRDD3
clone size: few

CDR3 protein: CALGDPWPSLLLWDHKLIF
CDR3 length: 19
V gene: TRDV1
D gene: NA
clone size: NA

CDR3 protein: CACDTGGNSWDTRQMFF
CDR3 length: 17
V gene: TRDV2
D gene: NA
clone size: few

CDR3 protein: CAFSSNFGISTDKLIF
CDR3 length: 16
V gene: TRDV3
D gene: NA
clone size: NA

CDR3 protein: CALDQVLRGIRDGVPWDTRQMFF
CDR3 length: 23
V gene: TRDV1
D gene: TRDD3
clone size: NA

CDR3 protein: CAFRRGDWDTRQMFF
CDR3 length: 15
V gene: TRDV3
D gene: NA
clone size: NA

CDR3 protein: CALGDPLDPNNWGIRAYTDKLIF
CDR3 length: 23
V gene: TRDV1
D gene: TRDD3
clone size: few

CDR3 protein: CAFRQWGLLGDVRYTDKLIF
CDR3 length: 20
V gene: TRDV3
D gene: TRDD3
clone size: NA

CDR3 protein: CACDTLSLGDRGALTTQLFF
CDR3 length: 20
V gene: TRDV2
D gene: TRDD3
clone size: NA

CDR3 protein: CAALGDTDKLIF
CDR3 length: 12
V gene: TRAV29/DV5
D gene: TRDD3
clone size: NA

CDR3 protein: CALGEASYLTGAVGLTAQLFF
CDR3 length: 21
V gene: TRDV1
D gene: NA
clone size: few

CDR3 protein: CACAVGYSVARTYTDKLIF
CDR3 length: 19
V gene: TRDV2
D gene: TRDD3
clone size: NA

CDR3 protein: CACETTGGVKLIF
CDR3 length: 13
V gene: TRDV2
D gene: TRDD3
clone size: NA

CDR3 protein: CAFLGQGGKLIF
CDR3 length: 12
V gene: TRDV3
D gene: NA
clone size: NA

CDR3 protein: CALGEPDSIGTGLLYTDKLIF
CDR3 length: 21
V gene: TRDV1
D gene: NA
clone size: NA

CDR3 protein: CACRFLTDKLIF
CDR3 length: 12
V gene: TRDV3
D gene: NA
clone size: few

CDR3 protein: CAFRDFDLEKLIF
CDR3 length: 13
V gene: TRDV3
D gene: NA
clone size: NA